This T cell receptor (beta chain) was profiled in a study of Ad26.COV2.S vaccination and SARS-CoV-2 variants. Broader study findings: Analytic work on TCR breadth and depth might have understated the full extent of total T cell responses. Substantial response breadth was reportedly seen for spike-specific CD8+ and CD4+ T cells after vaccination. Placebo recipients showed lower spike-specific TCR breadth than vaccinees.

To note about this clone: Its specificity is not known.

Generated by immunoSEQ multiplex PCR, the TCRdb table keeps only in-frame clones and is missing some. The sample contains just over 350,000 clones, about 91% of which appear only once. Germline V gives CDR1 SGHDT, CDR2 YYEEEE. V dropped 4 bases and J dropped 4; count of bases not matched to a gene: 7. This CDR3 has 14 amino acids. This TCR was sampled from a human donor who had recovered from COVID-19. The chain employs TRBV5-6 and TRBJ1-2; 7 bases agree with TRBD1. Material: peripheral blood, obtained after recovery from COVID-19. In DNA form, the CDR3 reads TGTGCCAGCAGCCGGACAGGAGCGATCTATGGCTACACCTTC. It codes for CASSRTGAIYGYTF.